This T cell receptor beta chain appears in the sequencing data of a study of T cell responses to AZD1222 COVID-19 vaccine (dated by TCRdb to the early 2020s). About the investigation overall: AZD1222 recipients whose second dose came at about 4 weeks and those whose second dose came at about 12 weeks were combined into one group, since spike-specific TCR depth and breadth did not differ between the two schedules. TCR sequencing was performed for 230 to 250 trial participants, of whom around 200 were given two doses of AZD1222 and about 25 were given two doses of MenACWY control vaccine. Trial participants were enrolled by age into 18-55, 56-69 and 70-plus year subgroups, with around 150, 28 and 57 TCR-sequenced participants respectively. Results and caveats for the whole study, not just this receptor: Participants were mostly white British, with more females than males. The authors suggested clonal diversity may have been underestimated. Spike-specific TCR breadth and depth rose significantly after two AZD1222 doses compared with day 0 and with MenACWY recipients. Because no day 14 peak-response samples were available, the repertoires could be characterized only after the peak T cell response. In the small 56-69-year group, the increase in depth fell short of significance, most likely because of low power. The vaccine-associated CD4 TCRs covered the entire spike protein, and the dominant responses fell in regions 160-218 and 743-854. Only five to seven AZD1222 recipients were SARS-CoV-2 seropositive at baseline, limiting conclusions about previously exposed vaccinees. Epitopes outside the regions mutated in the B.1.351 and B.1.1.7 variants were reportedly recognized by nearly half of the unique spike-specific TCRs.

The time point label for this specimen denotes: baseline before first vaccination. Vaccinee samples were obtained from the UK trials COV001 and COV002, which included a single-blind randomized controlled phase 2/3 trial of AZD1222 (ChAdOx1 nCoV-19) in healthy adults. For TCRbeta chain sequencing, PBMC samples were collected from trial participants at day 0 and at day 28 after the second dose. CDR1 and CDR2 were assigned from the germline V gene as MDHEN and SYDVKM. V is cut by 6 bases and J by 4 bases, and the space between the germline ends is 19 bases. Counted from cysteine to phenylalanine, this CDR3 has 15 amino acids. Left in the record is the CDR3 DNA by itself, 45 bases read in frame from the first base. A remark on this clone: Which antigen it targets is not known. No much larger clonotype is one base removed from it; base qualities were not supplied.

The CDR3 regions of human TCRbeta chains were analyzed by immunosequencing. The authors processed their data as follows. Repertoire TCRs were matched against a reference library of SARS-CoV-2-specific TCRs generated with the MIRA antigen-specificity platform. Breadth meant the fraction of unique TCRs that were SARS-CoV-2-associated, whereas depth meant the fraction of total T cells that were SARS-CoV-2-associated. Using the MIRA data, every spike-specific TCR was mapped to the spike region that the TCR reacted to and assigned to either a CD4 or a CD8 class. Log10-transformed breadth and depth values were compared by one-way ANOVA with Sidak's multiple comparisons tests. Sourced from immuneACCESS, this table was stored by TCRdb with only in-frame sequences that have V and J called. A share of the clones is absent; for the studies checked, an unresolved V gene accounts for under half, and the remainder has no known explanation. The V and J calls and clone size are taken from that table; D and trimming were inferred from the DNA. The sample table contains some 170,000 clones; only one count was recorded for roughly nine tenths of them. Approximately 1.6% of the sample rests with the top ten.

The sequence links TRBV28 to TRBJ2-7; the best D guess is TRBD2, with 6 bases matching. The sample here was peripheral blood, taken on day 0 of AZD1222 vaccination. The source of this sequence is an adult in good health. DNA sequence: TGTGCCAGCAGCCAAACAACGTGGGGGAGGTACGAGCAGTACTTC. Translation gives CASSQTTWGRYEQYF.